This T cell receptor beta chain appears in the sequencing data of a study of T cell responses to AZD1222 COVID-19 vaccine. CDR1 and CDR2 (germline): MGHRA, YSYEKL. This CDR3 has 13 residues. Trimming pared 5 bases from V and 6 bases from J, leaving 8 bases between. The table came from immunoSEQ multiplex PCR; TCRdb's copy has only in-frame clones and leaves some out. This sample carries 50,000 to 65,000 clones, roughly 90% of them seen once, and the ten largest clones take approximately 5%. General observations from the study: Just 5 to 7 AZD1222 recipients were seropositive at baseline. Clonal diversity may have been underestimated in mostly white British donors. Receipt of two AZD1222 doses was followed by a rise in Spike-specific TCR breadth and depth. Without day 14 samples, only post-peak T cell repertoires were studied.

Comments on this clone: Its antigen is as yet unknown.

The J gene is TRBJ1-6, the V gene TRBV4-1, with D possibly being TRBD1 (6 bases). The TCR originated in an adult in good health. This material consisted of peripheral blood, taken on day 0 of AZD1222 vaccination. Here the CDR3 DNA reads TGCGCCAGCAGCGTACAGGGTAATTCACCCCTCCACTTT. It specifies CASSVQGNSPLHF.